The 26 T cell receptor beta chains below come from one sample, sequenced in a study of blood T cell repertoires in COVID-19. Generated by immunoSEQ multiplex PCR, the TCRdb table keeps only in-frame clones and is missing some. The sample contains roughly 240,000 clones, 88% of which appear only once. The sequenced sample consisted of PBMCs or T cells enriched from blood (not recorded which). These TCRs come from a woman in her forties with acute COVID-19.

This sequence joins TRBV6-2 or TRBV6-3 and TRBJ1-3; D remains unclear. Trimming removed 0 bases at V and 4 bases at J, with 4 bases between. The CDR3 contains 13 residues. Germline V lookup: CDR1 MNHEY, CDR2 SVGEGT. As DNA, the CDR3 is TGTGCCAGCAGTTACTCCCAGGGAAACACCATATATTTT. Encoded protein: CASSYSQGNTIYF.

This chain connects TRBV4-3 to TRBJ1-2; a possible D gene is TRBD1 (5 bases). This CDR3 region has 13 residues. Trimming stripped 5 bases from V and 0 bases from J, with 7 bases between. The germline V gene has CDR1 LGHNA and CDR2 YSLEER. As DNA, the CDR3 is TGCGCCAGCAGCGTACAGGCTAACTATGGCTACACCTTC. Residues: CASSVQANYGYTF.

This clone was observed once. This chain connects TRBV4-3 to TRBJ2-1, with TRBD2 matching over 9 bases. V dropped 1 base and J dropped 5; count of bases not matched to a gene: 3. The CDR3 is made up of 15 amino acids. Germline CDR1 reads LGHNA; CDR2 reads YSLEER. The chain's CDR3 is CASSQAGTSNNEQFF. In nucleotides, the CDR3 is TGCGCCAGCAGCCAAGCGGGGACTAGCAACAATGAGCAGTTCTTC.

V and J are TRBV19 and TRBJ2-5; TRBD2 is a possible D gene (6 bases). Per germline, CDR1 LNHDA and CDR2 SQIVND (reference sequence). This CDR3 has 15 residues. With 7 bases removed from V and 3 bases from J, the gap between germline ends came to 18 bases. The CDR3 reads CASTGPARGEETQYF. The CDR3 DNA follows: TGTGCCAGTACTGGTCCAGCGCGGGGAGAAGAGACCCAGTACTTC.

The chain joins TRBV9 to TRBJ2-1; 7 nucleotides agree with TRBD2. CDR1 and CDR2 from the germline V gene are SGDLS and YYNGEE. Trimming cost V 2 bases and J 0 bases; bases outside gene matches: 8. The CDR3 is 17 amino acids. CDR3 loop: CASSVGGGESSYNEQFF. CDR3 coding DNA: TGTGCCAGCAGCGTTGGGGGAGGGGAGAGCTCCTACAATGAGCAGTTCTTC.

The chain couples TRBV2 to TRBJ2-3; no reliable D call. Germline loops: CDR1 SNHLY, CDR2 FYNNEI. This CDR3 is 14 amino acids long. V was clipped by 11 bases and J by 1 base, with 16 bases between them. The CDR3 sequence is CASRGLVGTDTQYF. CDR3 coding DNA: TGTGCCTCCCGAGGTCTGGTTGGCACAGATACGCAGTATTTT.

The genes are TRBV27 and TRBJ2-4, with D possibly matching TRBD1 (6 bases). The V end lost 6 bases, the J end lost 0 bases, and 15 bases lay between the germline ends. The V gene's germline CDR1 is MNHEY and CDR2 SMNVEV (reference sequence). The CDR3 has 16 residues. The CDR3 spells CASRLTGTIAKNIQYF. The CDR3 DNA sequence: TGTGCCAGCAGACTAACAGGGACCATAGCCAAAAACATTCAGTACTTC.

CDR3 DNA: TGTGCCAGCAGCTTAAGGGGAAGCATTCAGTACTTC. This translates into CASSLRGSIQYF. The V gene is TRBV14, the J gene TRBJ2-4; a possible D gene is TRBD1 (5 bases). Germline V gene data show CDR1 as SGHDN and CDR2 as FVKESK. The V end was cut by 5 bases, the J end by 9 bases, with 11 bases between. CDR3 size: 12 residues.

This rearrangement joins TRBV19 to TRBJ2-3, with 8 bases lining up with TRBD2. The CDR3 is made up of 14 amino acids. V dropped 9 bases and J dropped 4; count of bases not matched to a gene: 9. Germline loops: CDR1 LNHDA, CDR2 SQIVND (reference sequence). The CDR3 here is CASRPGGGPDTQYF. The CDR3 DNA reads TGTGCCAGCCGCCCGGGAGGGGGGCCAGATACGCAGTATTTT.

The CDR3 DNA is TGTGCCAGCAGCGCCCGGGGACACCCGAACACTGAAGCTTTCTTT. This translates into CASSARGHPNTEAFF. The rearrangement links TRBV9 to TRBJ1-1; tentative D call: TRBD1 (6 bases). There are 15 residues in the CDR3. Trimming pared 3 bases from V and 1 base from J, leaving 13 bases between. CDR1 SGDLS and CDR2 YYNGEE come from the germline V gene.

The rearrangement uses TRBV4-3 and TRBJ1-1; TRBD1 is a possible D gene (6 bases). Germline CDR1 LGHNA, CDR2 YSLEER. The CDR3 has 16 residues. V was trimmed by 1 base and J by 9 bases, leaving 21 bases between them. CDR3 residues: CASSQVTGSKTHQAFF. The CDR3 nucleotides are TGCGCCAGCAGCCAAGTCACAGGGTCCAAAACACACCAAGCTTTCTTT.

The CDR3 here is CAWSVGGGTIYF. CDR3 DNA: TGTGCCTGGAGTGTAGGGGGGGGCACCATATATTTT. The chain is built from TRBV30 and TRBJ1-3, with a weak D call TRBD1 (6 bases). Trimming shortened V by 0 bases and J by 9 bases, and 9 bases separated the two germline ends. Germline-derived CDR1 and CDR2 are GTSNPN and SVGIG (reference sequence). The CDR3 loop spans 12 amino acids.

The CDR3 here is CASRFRGQETQYF. DNA of the CDR3: TGTGCCAGTAGGTTCCGAGGTCAAGAGACCCAGTACTTC. V gene TRBV19 combines with J gene TRBJ2-5; D unclear. CDR1 and CDR2 from the germline V gene are LNHDA and SQIVND (reference sequence). The CDR3 covers 13 residues. With 6 bases removed from V and 2 bases from J, the gap between germline ends came to 10 bases.

The chain uses TRBV5-1 and TRBJ2-1; D is perhaps TRBD1 (5 bases). The germline V gene encodes CDR1 SGHRS and CDR2 YFSETQ. This CDR3 has 14 residues. Trimming pared 0 bases from V and 6 bases from J, leaving 10 bases between. CDR3 sequence: CASSLAWGLNEQFF. The DNA for the CDR3 is TGCGCCAGCAGCTTGGCCTGGGGCCTCAATGAGCAGTTCTTC.

As for this clone: Mismatch with germline at one junction end may stem from a read error. The chain is built from TRBV7-9 and TRBJ2-1; TRBD2 aligns across 14 bases. The germline V gene encodes CDR1 SEHNR and CDR2 FQNEAQ (reference sequence). The CDR3 is 15 residues long. In DNA, the CDR3 is TGTGCCAGCAGCTTGGGGACTAGCGGGAGTAATGGGCAGTTCTTC. Amino acids: CASSLGTSGSNGQFF.

The genes are TRBV7-8 and TRBJ1-4; D uncertain. CDR1 SGHVS and CDR2 FQNEAQ come from the germline V gene. This CDR3 has 15 residues. V was shortened by 6 bases and J by 2 bases, with 13 bases between the two germline ends. In DNA, the CDR3 is TGTGCCAGCAGGGAGGAGGCTTCGACTAATGAAAAACTGTTTTTT. This sequence encodes CASREEASTNEKLFF. Using reference TRBV7-8 and TRBJ1-4 for the parts outside the CDR3, the full variable domain is GAGVSQSPRYKVAKRGQDVALRCDPISGHVSLFWYQQALGQGPEFLTYFQNEAQLDKSGLPSDRFFAERPEGSVSTLKIQRTQQEDSAVYLCASREEASTNEKLFFGSGTQLSVL.

The chain couples TRBV7-2 to TRBJ2-1, with 12 bases identical to TRBD2. The length of the CDR3 is 16 residues. V shed 1 base and J 10 bases; nucleotides not matched to a gene: 8. From germline, CDR1 is SGHTA and CDR2 FQGNSA. This CDR3 is CASSLVASGGENEQFF. DNA for the CDR3: TGTGCCAGCAGCTTAGTAGCTAGCGGGGGGGAAAACGAGCAGTTCTTC.

This clone has just one count. The chain uses TRBV21-1 and TRBJ1-4; TRBD1 is the table's D call, not checked against the DNA. TRBV21-1 is a pseudogene locus. The CDR3 is 16 residues long. For the CDR3, the DNA is TGTGCCAGCAGCAAAGTCCGGGACAGCGGTAATGAAAAACTGTTTTTT. Amino acids: CASSKVRDSGNEKLFF.

The V gene is TRBV10-2, the J gene TRBJ1-1; the D gene is possibly TRBD1 (6 bases). This CDR3 is 13 amino acids long. Germline V gene lookup returns CDR1 WSHSY and CDR2 SAAADI. Between the trimmed V and J ends, which lost 8 bases and 0 bases, there was a span of 10 bases. In DNA, the CDR3 is TGCGCCAGCCAGGGGAGGGTGAACACTGAAGCTTTCTTT. Protein: CASQGRVNTEAFF.

The V gene is TRBV7-9, the J gene TRBJ1-6, with TRBD1 matching over 8 bases. The CDR3 is 15 residues long. Per the germline V gene, CDR1 is SEHNR and CDR2 is FQNEAQ (reference sequence). V shed 5 bases and J 9 bases; nucleotides not matched to a gene: 9. This CDR3 is CASSAPGTGTSPLHF. The CDR3 DNA reads TGTGCCAGCAGCGCCCCCGGGACAGGAACTTCACCCCTCCACTTT.

This chain connects TRBV7-8 to TRBJ2-5, with D maybe TRBD1 (5 bases). Trimming left V 5 bases short and J 2 bases short, with 15 bases between. The CDR3 is 15 amino acids. Germline assignment: CDR1 SGHVS and CDR2 FQNEAQ. The CDR3 protein is CASSTGQPGQETQYF. The CDR3 DNA is TGTGCCAGCAGCACGGGCCAGCCAGGGCAAGAGACCCAGTACTTC.

The chain combines TRBV28 with TRBJ2-1; TRBD2 aligns across 7 bases. CDR1 and CDR2 from the germline V gene are MDHEN and SYDVKM. The V segment lost 6 bases and the J segment 8 bases; nucleotides outside the gene matches: 10. The CDR3 is 14 residues long. CDR3 residues: CASRRRLALDEQFF. The CDR3 nucleotides are TGTGCCAGCAGGAGGAGACTAGCCCTCGATGAGCAGTTCTTC. The complete variable domain, with remaining parts taken from reference TRBV28 and TRBJ2-1, reads DVKVTQSSRYLVKRTGEKVFLECVQDMDHENMFWYRQDPGLGLRLIYFSYDVKMKEKGDIPEGYSVSREKKERFSLILESASTNQTSMYLCASRRRLALDEQFFGPGTRLTVL.

CDR3 in amino acids: CASSGTGDAQPQHF. Here the CDR3 DNA reads TGTGCCAGTAGTGGTACAGGGGACGCTCAGCCCCAGCATTTT. The V gene is TRBV19, the J gene TRBJ1-5; 7 bases are shared with TRBD1. The CDR3 has 14 amino acids. Per germline, CDR1 LNHDA and CDR2 SQIVND (reference sequence). With V trimmed by 5 bases and J by 6 bases, 7 bases remained unmatched.

The chain recombines TRBV24-1 with TRBJ2-1; 7 positions agree with TRBD2. V was clipped by 3 bases and J by 3 bases; unmatched bases: 7. The V gene's germline CDR1 is KGHDR and CDR2 SFDVKD. The CDR3 contains 16 residues. This chain's CDR3 is CATSDTQGGLYNEQFF. The CDR3 nucleotides are TGTGCCACCAGTGATACCCAGGGAGGGCTCTACAATGAGCAGTTCTTC.

The chain couples TRBV9 to TRBJ1-3; 7 bases agree with TRBD1. This CDR3 is 18 amino acids long. The V segment lost 0 bases and the J segment 0 bases; nucleotides outside the gene matches: 9. Germline V gives CDR1 SGDLS, CDR2 YYNGEE. The CDR3 is CASSVGVGGASSGNTIYF. Written as DNA, the CDR3 is TGTGCCAGCAGCGTAGGTGTAGGGGGCGCGAGCTCTGGAAACACCATATATTTT.

This clone was observed a single time. The J gene is TRBJ1-6, the V gene TRBV19; 9 bases align to TRBD1. V lost 5 bases to trimming and J lost 9 bases; unmatched junction nucleotides: 5. CDR3 length: 14 residues. Germline CDR1 and CDR2: LNHDA and SQIVND (reference sequence). CDR3 loop: CASSHRDRASPLHF. The CDR3 DNA is TGTGCCAGTAGTCACCGGGACAGGGCTTCACCCCTCCACTTT.